This record covers a single T cell receptor beta chain. This clone was detected only a few times. Its antigen is not yet known. Per-base quality was not reported, and no clone a single base away is much larger than it. The CDR3 holds 10 amino acids from the cysteine to the phenylalanine. This entry keeps only the CDR3 DNA: 30 bases, framed from base 1. The germline V gene yields KGHSH for CDR1 and LQKENI for CDR2. V drops 8 bases and J drops 3 bases, leaving 4 bases in between. The data originate from a study of technical replicates of blood from a handful of donors (dated by TCRdb to 2015 to 2018). The library was made by the immunoSEQ multiplex PCR assay. TCRdb mirrors the immuneACCESS table, restricted to in-frame sequences. Some clones are absent from its copies; in checked studies, under half trace to an unresolved V gene, and the reason for the others is unknown. A total of tens of thousands of clones appear in this sample, roughly 90% of them only once. In total, the top ten clones hold approximately 0.39% of the sample.

Recombination joined TRBV18 with TRBJ1-1, with the D gene too uncertain to name. Sequenced sample: T cells isolated from PBMCs. This sequence originates from a human donor in good health. The nucleotide sequence reads TGTGCCAGCAGAGACACTGAAGCTTTCTTT. The resulting protein is CASRDTEAFF.